This is a list of T cell receptor beta chains from one sample in a study of response to subunit inactivated influenza vaccine. TCRdb itself ran the RT-PCR reads through MiXCR, one entry per CDR3 protein. The data contain 800,000 to 1,000,000 distinct CDR3 sequences, about 20% of them singletons. The sequencing here drew on PBMCs from blood, taken 5 days after vaccination. The receptors originated from a man in his fifties or sixties who received an inactivated influenza vaccine. Each CDR3 is given without its conserved first and last residue. Each record gives: V gene, CDR3 protein.

V gene: TRBV13
CDR3 protein: ASSQGTSGDTQY

V gene: TRBV20-1
CDR3 protein: SGTRTGQETQY

V gene: TRBV28
CDR3 protein: ASYPRYRLGLGYGYT

V gene: TRBV20-1
CDR3 protein: SASRLAGGNQETQY

V gene: TRBV20-1
CDR3 protein: SARVVGGNTEAF

V gene: TRBV4-3
CDR3 protein: ASMNNYRGPGELF

V gene: TRBV4-1
CDR3 protein: ASSQDPPGRTYEQY

V gene: TRBV9
CDR3 protein: ASSPGSYGYEQY

V gene: TRBV4-1
CDR3 protein: ASSQPASSRGNEQF

V gene: TRBV6-5
CDR3 protein: ASKQGPGEQY

V gene: TRBV20-1
CDR3 protein: SARDIGKHPLLLREQY

V gene: TRBV27
CDR3 protein: ASSFPGLAVNEQF

V gene: TRBV7-2
CDR3 protein: ASSLASGGGNEQF

V gene: TRBV7-3
CDR3 protein: ASSSYSGDTQY

V gene: TRBV28
CDR3 protein: ASSKDRGPDGELF

V gene: TRBV6-1
CDR3 protein: ASRWDKNTEAF

V gene: TRBV7-9
CDR3 protein: ASSRKTDTQY

V gene: TRBV12-3/TRBV12-4
CDR3 protein: ASSLTGLAGGISSYNEQF

V gene: TRBV6-5
CDR3 protein: ASSNRGGGNTEAF

V gene: TRBV3-1
CDR3 protein: ASSPRLLAIATNEKLF

V gene: TRBV7-2
CDR3 protein: ASSLYASSETQY

V gene: TRBV27
CDR3 protein: ASSPGTGTRETQY

V gene: TRBV27
CDR3 protein: ASSPWGGYTEAF

V gene: TRBV14
CDR3 protein: ASSQDPSGKVDTQY

V gene: TRBV29-1
CDR3 protein: SVEGLEAF

V gene: TRBV3-1
CDR3 protein: ASSHRDRGLTNTGELF

V gene: TRBV7-2
CDR3 protein: ASSFAGAKGNEQF

V gene: TRBV11-2
CDR3 protein: ASSPASVGELF

V gene: TRBV7-8
CDR3 protein: ASSLGQAVAF

V gene: TRBV9
CDR3 protein: ASSASSMNTEAF

V gene: TRBV18
CDR3 protein: ASSPRPSSGTPNEQF

V gene: TRBV27
CDR3 protein: ASSSISVSRSPLH

V gene: TRBV28
CDR3 protein: ASNLLAGDTGELF

V gene: TRBV7-2
CDR3 protein: ASSLTDGTYNSPLH

V gene: TRBV7-2
CDR3 protein: ASSLGWVVSPLH

V gene: TRBV6-5
CDR3 protein: ASSYWRGLGTGELF

V gene: TRBV6-2/TRBV6-3
CDR3 protein: ASTRDSHYGYT

V gene: TRBV6-1
CDR3 protein: ASRETGPGGYT

V gene: TRBV18
CDR3 protein: ASSTLDGDTQY

V gene: TRBV7-9
CDR3 protein: AIPFGTGREQY

V gene: TRBV5-1
CDR3 protein: ASSSAPGSFTDTQY

V gene: TRBV2
CDR3 protein: ASKGQGAPKNIQY

V gene: TRBV5-1
CDR3 protein: ASSLVPQGSYEQY

V gene: TRBV12-3/TRBV12-4
CDR3 protein: ASSIAGGADEQY

V gene: TRBV6-2/TRBV6-3
CDR3 protein: ASRTALVFRGHSNQPQH

V gene: TRBV7-2
CDR3 protein: ASSSSKTGELF

V gene: TRBV14
CDR3 protein: ASSQAVPTREPGELF

V gene: TRBV20-1
CDR3 protein: SARDQKQGESPLH

V gene: TRBV2
CDR3 protein: ASRGGLARETQY

V gene: TRBV30
CDR3 protein: AWSVKGRADTQY

V gene: TRBV6-2/TRBV6-3
CDR3 protein: ASSSLAGAFEQY

V gene: TRBV5-1
CDR3 protein: ASSLAADTHSYNEQF

V gene: TRBV5-1
CDR3 protein: ASSLGLQGLSTGELF

V gene: TRBV9
CDR3 protein: ASSVDWLVPTDTQY

V gene: TRBV7-6
CDR3 protein: ASSRLGGRGTDTQY